The 20 T cell receptor beta chains reported below all come from one sample, sequenced in a study of cytotoxic CD8 clonotypes in ibrutinib-treated CLL. Profiling relied on immunoSEQ multiplex PCR, and the TCRdb table lists in-frame clones only, not all of them. The sample lists 150,000 or so clones, approximately 80% occurring once. This specimen consisted of PBMCs, obtained after 12 months of ibrutinib treatment. These receptors were obtained from a human donor with chronic lymphocytic leukemia.

V gene TRBV7-9 combines with J gene TRBJ2-7; possibly TRBD1 or TRBD2 for D (5 bases each). The germline gives CDR1 SEHNR, CDR2 FQNEAQ (reference sequence). With 2 bases removed from V and 6 bases from J, the gap between germline ends came to 11 bases. The CDR3 has 13 amino acids. CDR3 loop: CASSLTGTVEQYF. The CDR3 bases are TGTGCCAGCAGCTTAACCGGGACGGTCGAGCAGTACTTC.

V gene TRBV18 combines with J gene TRBJ2-1; TRBD1 matches at 7 bases. Germline CDR1 reads KGHSH; CDR2 reads LQKENI. V lost 5 bases to trimming and J lost 0 bases; unmatched junction nucleotides: 7. The CDR3 length is 16 residues. Here the CDR3 reads CASSEYRGHSYNEQFF. CDR3 sequence (DNA): TGTGCCAGCTCAGAATACAGGGGTCACTCCTACAATGAGCAGTTCTTC.

The sample holds one count of this clone. The V gene is TRBV27, the J gene TRBJ1-5, with D possibly TRBD1 on 6 matching bases. The CDR3 loop spans 14 amino acids. Germline CDR1 is MNHEY and CDR2 is SMNVEV (reference sequence). The ends were cut back, 6 bases at V and 7 bases at J, with 16 bases in the middle. CDR3 sequence: CASSRWGGRQPQHF. The CDR3 DNA reads as TGTGCCAGCAGCCGGTGGGGGGGCAGGCAGCCCCAGCATTTT.

The V call is TRBV20-1, the J call TRBJ2-1, with a possible D match to TRBD1 (6 bases). Germline V gene lookup returns CDR1 DFQATT and CDR2 SNEGSKA (reference sequence). The V gene lost 6 bases and the J gene lost 8 bases, with 11 bases spanning the gap. The CDR3 has 11 residues. CDR3 bases: TGCAGTGCCACAGGGTGGGATGAGCAGTTCTTC. Amino acid sequence: CSATGWDEQFF.

A single count supports this clone. The chain is built from TRBV6-9 and TRBJ2-4, with 16 bases matching TRBD2. This CDR3 has 20 amino acids. CDR1 MNHGY and CDR2 SVAAGI come from the germline V gene. DNA for the CDR3: TGTGCAAAAGGTCATCCCGGGACTAGCGGGAGGGTGTATACCAAAAACATTCAGTACTTC. It specifies CAKGHPGTSGRVYTKNIQYF.

The chain recombines TRBV18 with TRBJ2-3; 7 bases are a match to TRBD1. CDR3 length: 15 residues. After removal of 4 bases from V and 2 bases from J, the junction contained 6 bases not matched to a gene. Per the germline V gene, CDR1 is KGHSH and CDR2 is LQKENI. DNA for the CDR3: TGTGCCAGCTCACTTCGACAGGGATCCACAGATACGCAGTATTTT. It specifies CASSLRQGSTDTQYF.

This chain uses TRBV25-1 with TRBJ2-3; weak D call: TRBD2 (5 bases). CDR3 length: 15 amino acids. With 3 bases removed from V and 2 bases from J, the gap between germline ends came to 12 bases. CDR1 is MGHDK, CDR2 SYGVNS, per germline. The CDR3 DNA is TGTGCCAGCAGTGATCCACTAGAAGTCACAGATACGCAGTATTTT. Encoded protein: CASSDPLEVTDTQYF.

The J gene is TRBJ2-5, the V gene TRBV12-5; 7 nucleotides align to TRBD2. The J segment lost 7 bases and the V segment lost 6 bases, leaving 5 bases of the junction unmatched. This CDR3 region has 12 residues. The germline V gene encodes CDR1 LGHNT and CDR2 FRNRAP. CDR3: CASGTPGGTQYF. CDR3 nucleotides: TGTGCTAGTGGCACACCGGGGGGGACCCAGTACTTC.

In this sample, this clone turned up once. This chain links TRBV19 with TRBJ2-7; D is perhaps TRBD1 (8 bases). CDR3 length equals 14 residues. Per the germline V gene, CDR1 is LNHDA and CDR2 is SQIVND (reference sequence). Deletions cut 7 bases from V and 7 bases from J, with 20 bases between. The CDR3: CASTTLDRGGEQYF. For the CDR3, the DNA is TGTGCCAGTACCACCCTCGACAGGGGAGGGGAGCAGTACTTC.

This sequence joins TRBV4-1 and TRBJ1-4; D perhaps matches TRBD1 (6 bases). Germline CDR1 MGHRA, CDR2 YSYEKL. This CDR3 region has 17 residues. The V end was cut by 0 bases, the J end by 8 bases, with 19 bases between. CDR3 in amino acids: CASSQDRGGGAREKLFF. CDR3 sequence (DNA): TGCGCCAGCAGCCAAGATCGAGGGGGGGGCGCGAGGGAAAAACTGTTTTTT.

On this clone: The same CDR3 also results from other DNA sequences found in this sample. This chain links TRBV9 with TRBJ2-5, with 7 bases identical to TRBD2. The CDR3 runs to 14 residues. V dropped 0 bases and J dropped 2; count of bases not matched to a gene: 1. From germline, CDR1 is SGDLS and CDR2 YYNGEE. The CDR3 coding sequence is TGTGCCAGCAGCGTAGGGACTAGTCAAGAGACCCAGTACTTC. Residues: CASSVGTSQETQYF.

The V and J genes are TRBV6-5 and TRBJ2-7, with D possibly TRBD1 on 7 matching bases. Germline values: CDR1 MNHEY, CDR2 SVGAGI. This CDR3 is built from 13 residues. Trimming took 6 bases from V and 5 from J, leaving 14 bases between them. For the CDR3, the DNA is TGTGCCAGCAGGCGACAGGGAGGCCACGAGCAGTACTTC. Encoded protein: CASRRQGGHEQYF.

This clone was observed once. This chain joins TRBV9 and TRBJ2-3, with D tentatively TRBD2 (6 bases). The CDR3 runs to 15 residues. CDR1 is SGDLS, CDR2 YYNGEE, per germline. Trimming removed 6 bases from V and 0 bases from J, with 14 bases in between. The CDR3 coding sequence is TGTGCCAGCACCCTTTGGGGACTGAGCACAGATACGCAGTATTTT. It is translated as CASTLWGLSTDTQYF. Supplemented by reference TRBV9 and TRBJ2-3, the full variable domain reads DSGVTQTPKHLITATGQRVTLRCSPRSGDLSVYWYQQSLDQGLQFLIQYYNGEERAKGNILERFSAQQFPDLHSELNLSSLELGDSALYFCASTLWGLSTDTQYFGPGTRLTVL.

As to this clone: The sample contains more than one DNA sequence encoding this CDR3. This CDR3 is CASSGRDYNSPLHF. DNA for the CDR3: TGTGCCAGCTCCGGCAGGGATTATAATTCACCCCTCCACTTT. The V call is TRBV2, the J call TRBJ1-6, with D maybe TRBD1 (5 bases). CDR1 is SNHLY and CDR2 is FYNNEI in the germline V gene. V lost 8 bases, J lost 4 bases, and 12 bases lay in between. The length of the CDR3 is 14 residues. Complete variable domain (other parts from reference TRBV2 and TRBJ1-6): EPEVTQTPSHQVTQMGQEVILRCVPISNHLYFYWYRQILGQKVEFLVSFYNNEISEKSEIFDDQFSVERPDGSNFTLKIRSTKLEDSAMYFCASSGRDYNSPLHFGNGTRLTVT.

The chain links TRBV19 to TRBJ2-1; 9 bases map to TRBD1. Germline lookup yields CDR1 LNHDA and CDR2 SQIVND (reference sequence). After removal of 7 bases from V and 5 bases from J, the junction contained 3 bases not matched to a gene. The CDR3 has 13 amino acids. The DNA of the CDR3 is TGTGCCAGTACGGACAGGGGCCACAATGAGCAGTTCTTC. It is translated as CASTDRGHNEQFF.

The chain carries TRBV7-6 and TRBJ2-7, with TRBD2 matching over 11 bases. The CDR3 is 15 residues long. The germline V gene encodes CDR1 SGHVS and CDR2 FNYEAQ. V shed 2 bases, J shed 4 bases, and the junction held 4 bases outside the gene matches. CDR3 nucleotide sequence: TGTGCCAGCAGCTTATATACTAGCGGGAGTTACGAGCAGTACTTC. Its translation is CASSLYTSGSYEQYF.

This chain connects TRBV27 to TRBJ2-3; 9 bases align to TRBD1. CDR1 and CDR2 from the germline V gene are MNHEY and SMNVEV (reference sequence). The CDR3 has 15 amino acids. Trimming took 5 bases from V and 4 from J; bases not matched to a gene: 7. CDR3 nucleotide sequence: TGTGCCAGCAGTCGCGGACAGGGGATGGCAGATACGCAGTATTTT. Translation: CASSRGQGMADTQYF.

J is TRBJ1-1 and V is TRBV7-9; D is ambiguous. The length of the CDR3 is 15 residues. V was trimmed by 1 base and J by 1 base, leaving 10 bases between them. The germline V gene has CDR1 SEHNR and CDR2 FQNEAQ (reference sequence). In DNA form, the CDR3 reads TGTGCCAGCAGCTTAGGCAGTATCGAGAACACTGAAGCTTTCTTT. Its protein product is CASSLGSIENTEAFF. Full variable domain (remainder filled in from reference TRBV7-9 and TRBJ1-1): DTGVSQNPRHKITKRGQNVTFRCDPISEHNRLYWYRQTLGQGPEFLTYFQNEAQLEKSRLLSDRFSAERPKGSFSTLEIQRTEQGDSAMYLCASSLGSIENTEAFFGQGTRLTVV.

The rearrangement uses TRBV28 and TRBJ2-7; D is possibly TRBD2 (5 bases). This CDR3 contains 13 residues. V was trimmed by 3 bases and J by 3 bases, leaving 9 bases between them. Per the germline V gene, CDR1 is MDHEN and CDR2 is SYDVKM. The CDR3 region is CASSFSGIYEQYF. CDR3 in DNA: TGTGCCAGCAGTTTCTCCGGGATCTACGAGCAGTACTTC.

This CDR3 is CASSGSQGGYEQYF. CDR3 sequence (DNA): TGTGCCAGCAGCGGGTCCCAGGGTGGCTACGAGCAGTACTTC. The rearrangement links TRBV5-4 to TRBJ2-7; D might be TRBD1 (5 bases). The CDR3 is 14 amino acids. Between the trimmed V and J ends, which lost 4 bases and 3 bases, there was a span of 14 bases. Germline values: CDR1 SGHNT, CDR2 YYREEE (reference sequence).